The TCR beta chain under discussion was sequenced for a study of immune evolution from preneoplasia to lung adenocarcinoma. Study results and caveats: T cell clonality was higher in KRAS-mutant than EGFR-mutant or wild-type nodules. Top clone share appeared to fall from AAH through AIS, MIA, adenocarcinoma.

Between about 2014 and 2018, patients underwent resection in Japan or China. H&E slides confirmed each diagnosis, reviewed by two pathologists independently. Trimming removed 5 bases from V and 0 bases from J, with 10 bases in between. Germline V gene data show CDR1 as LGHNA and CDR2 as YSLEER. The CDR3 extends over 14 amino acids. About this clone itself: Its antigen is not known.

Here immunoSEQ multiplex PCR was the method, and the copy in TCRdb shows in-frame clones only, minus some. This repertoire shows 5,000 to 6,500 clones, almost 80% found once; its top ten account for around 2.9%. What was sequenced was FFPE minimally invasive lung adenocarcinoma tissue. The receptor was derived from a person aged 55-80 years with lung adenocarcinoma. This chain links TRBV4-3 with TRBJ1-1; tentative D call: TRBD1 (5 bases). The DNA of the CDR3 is TGCGCCAGCAGCGCCGGAGGGGTGAACACTGAAGCTTTCTTT. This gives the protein CASSAGGVNTEAFF.